Below, 25 T cell receptor beta chains from the same sample are listed, as sequenced in a study of beta chain features in type 1 diabetes. The sequenced template was cDNA made from the entire isolated RNA. The assay was immunoSEQ multiplex PCR, and TCRdb's table has in-frame clones only and misses some. The sample yields about 330,000 clones, approximately 10% seen once. Source material: naive CD4+ T cells from blood. These receptors were obtained from a woman in her thirties in good health.

This chain connects TRBV5-1 to TRBJ2-3, with 10 bases fitting TRBD2. The V gene end was trimmed by 4 bases and the J gene end by 3 bases; junction bases not matched to a gene: 8. CDR3 length equals 16 residues. CDR1 SGHRS and CDR2 YFSETQ come from the germline V gene. CDR3 protein: CASSPIAGGGTDTQYF. The CDR3 nucleotides read TGCGCCAGCAGCCCGATAGCGGGAGGAGGGACAGATACGCAGTATTTT.

The rearrangement links TRBV27 to TRBJ2-7; TRBD2 matches 13 bases. The V and J ends lost 6 bases and 7 bases, in that order; junction bases with no gene match: 9. Germline V gene data show CDR1 as MNHEY and CDR2 as SMNVEV (reference sequence). The CDR3 length is 15 residues. The CDR3 loop reads CASSLTSGRADEQYF. DNA of the CDR3: TGTGCCAGCAGCCTCACTAGCGGGAGGGCAGATGAGCAGTACTTC.

V and J are TRBV29-1 and TRBJ2-1; perhaps TRBD2 as D (6 bases). The CDR3 sequence is 14 residues long. V gave up 3 bases and J gave up 7 bases, with 16 bases separating them. Looked up from germline, CDR1 is SQVTM and CDR2 is ANQGSEA. The CDR3 nucleotides are TGCAGCGTTGATAAGACTAGACCTCCAAATGAGCAGTTCTTC. As protein: CSVDKTRPPNEQFF.

This clone was picked up a small number of times. The chain links TRBV4-2 to TRBJ1-5; TRBD1 aligns across 8 bases. Germline assignment: CDR1 LGHNA and CDR2 YNFKEQ. Unmatched junction bases numbered 4, after V lost 5 bases and J lost 4 bases. The CDR3 extends over 14 amino acids. The CDR3 protein is CASSMTGENQPQHF. The CDR3 DNA sequence: TGTGCCAGCAGCATGACAGGGGAGAATCAGCCCCAGCATTTT.

This chain links TRBV7-8 with TRBJ1-5; no clear D gene. V was shortened by 0 bases and J by 3 bases, with 9 bases between the two germline ends. Germline V gene lookup returns CDR1 SGHVS and CDR2 FQNEAQ. CDR3 length: 15 residues. The CDR3 sequence: CASSLAAGDNQPQHF. In DNA form, the CDR3 reads TGTGCCAGCAGCTTAGCCGCGGGCGACAATCAGCCCCAGCATTTT.

This clone was counted between two and nine times. This chain uses TRBV4-3 with TRBJ2-1; 12 nucleotides match TRBD2. Germline V gene sequence: CDR1 LGHNA, CDR2 YSLEER. This CDR3 region has 17 residues. J was trimmed by 4 bases and V by 1 base; bases with no gene match: 5. The CDR3 protein is CASSQGLAGVSYNEQFF. The CDR3 region has the DNA TGCGCCAGCAGCCAAGGACTAGCGGGAGTCTCGTACAATGAGCAGTTCTTC.

CDR3 sequence (DNA): TGTGCCAGTAGCGCCGCTGCGGTACCCTACGAGCAGTACTTC. Protein sequence: CASSAAAVPYEQYF. The chain is built from TRBV19 and TRBJ2-7; D remains unclear. V was pared by 6 bases and J by 2 bases, with 14 bases between. This CDR3 spans 14 amino acids. Germline CDR1 LNHDA, CDR2 SQIVND (reference sequence).

This clone was seen a few times. V gene TRBV11-1 combines with J gene TRBJ2-7, with D possibly being TRBD1 (6 bases). Germline V gives CDR1 SGHAT, CDR2 FQDESV (reference sequence). V lost 7 bases and J 4 bases, leaving 11 bases between the germline ends. This CDR3 region has 12 residues. This CDR3 reads CASTVGGYEQYF. The CDR3 nucleotides read TGTGCCAGCACGGTAGGGGGTTACGAGCAGTACTTC.

V is TRBV10-3 and J is TRBJ1-5; the match to TRBD1 covers 9 bases. The CDR3 spans 13 residues. Germline CDR1 ENHRY, CDR2 SYGVKD. The junction had 8 bases not matched to a gene; V was cut back by 6 bases and J by 11 bases. The CDR3, as DNA: TGTGCCATCAGCCGACAGGGGGAGAGGGCCCAGCATTTT. Translation: CAISRQGERAQHF.

This clone was detected a few times. J is TRBJ2-5 and V is TRBV18, with 7 bases identical to TRBD1. Germline values: CDR1 KGHSH, CDR2 LQKENI. This CDR3 contains 16 residues. Germline trimming cut 4 bases from V and 5 bases from J; bases unmatched to any gene: 13. The CDR3: CASSLRDSDLGETQYF. Here the CDR3 DNA reads TGTGCCAGCTCACTCCGGGACAGCGATCTAGGGGAGACCCAGTACTTC.

This clone was seen more than once but under ten times. This chain joins TRBV6-5 and TRBJ2-2; the match to TRBD1 covers 10 bases. V was clipped by 6 bases and J by 4 bases; unmatched bases: 5. The CDR3 is 15 residues long. Germline-derived CDR1 and CDR2 are MNHEY and SVGAGI. In DNA, the CDR3 is TGTGCCAGCAGGGGGGACAGGGGTCTCACCGGGGAGCTGTTTTTT. Protein product: CASRGDRGLTGELFF.

The J gene is TRBJ2-3, the V gene TRBV18, with TRBD2 matching 8 bases. Germline V gene data show CDR1 as KGHSH and CDR2 as LQKENI. CDR3 length: 14 residues. The V segment lost 4 bases and the J segment 2 bases; nucleotides outside the gene matches: 2. CDR3 in DNA: TGTGCCAGCTCACGGCGGGAGGACACAGATACGCAGTATTTT. The encoded protein is CASSRREDTDTQYF.

V is TRBV5-8 and J is TRBJ2-1, with 8 bases aligning to TRBD1. This CDR3 is built from 15 residues. Germline lookup yields CDR1 SGHTS and CDR2 YDEGEE. The junction had 8 bases not matched to a gene; V was cut back by 4 bases and J by 5 bases. In nucleotides, the CDR3 is TGTGCCAGCAGCACGGGACAGGCCCCAGACAATGAGCAGTTCTTC. As protein: CASSTGQAPDNEQFF.

This sequence joins TRBV29-1 and TRBJ1-1; D uncertain. This CDR3 is 13 amino acids long. The germline V gene encodes CDR1 SQVTM and CDR2 ANQGSEA. The V and J ends lost 2 bases and 4 bases respectively, with 11 bases between them. The CDR3 region is CSVEMMALTEAFF. CDR3 coding DNA: TGCAGCGTTGAAATGATGGCTCTCACTGAAGCTTTCTTT. Supplemented by reference TRBV29-1 and TRBJ1-1, the full variable domain reads SAVISQKPSRDICQRGTSLTIQCQVDSQVTMMFWYRQQPGQSLTLIATANQGSEATYESGFVIDKFPISRPNLTFSTLTVSNMSPEDSSIYLCSVEMMALTEAFFGQGTRLTVV.

The gene calls are TRBV5-1 and TRBJ2-1; 9 bases line up with TRBD2. Germline-derived CDR1 and CDR2 are SGHRS and YFSETQ. After removal of 1 base from V and 1 base from J, the junction contained 6 bases not matched to a gene. The CDR3 has 17 amino acids. The CDR3 sequence: CASSLISGRSSYNEQFF. The CDR3 DNA follows: TGCGCCAGCAGCTTGATCAGCGGGAGGAGTTCCTACAATGAGCAGTTCTTC. The complete variable domain, with remaining parts taken from reference TRBV5-1 and TRBJ2-1, reads KAGVTQTPRYLIKTRGQQVTLSCSPISGHRSVSWYQQTPGQGLQFLFEYFSETQRNKGNFPGRFSGRQFSNSRSEMNVSTLELGDSALYLCASSLISGRSSYNEQFFGPGTRLTVL.

This clone was observed a few times. This chain uses TRBV19 with TRBJ1-1; 7 nucleotides align to TRBD1. The germline V gene has CDR1 LNHDA and CDR2 SQIVND (reference sequence). The CDR3 runs to 15 residues. The V segment lost 1 base and the J segment 5 bases; nucleotides outside the gene matches: 7. The CDR3 is CASSIGQGIGTEAFF. The CDR3 DNA reads as TGTGCCAGTAGTATAGGACAGGGTATCGGGACTGAAGCTTTCTTT. Full variable domain (outside the CDR3, taken from reference TRBV19 and TRBJ1-1): DGGITQSPKYLFRKEGQNVTLSCEQNLNHDAMYWYRQDPGQGLRLIYYSQIVNDFQKGDIAEGYSVSREKKESFPLTVTSAQKNPTAFYLCASSIGQGIGTEAFFGQGTRLTVV.

This chain uses TRBV7-3 with TRBJ2-7; D might be TRBD1 (6 bases). The germline CDR1 and CDR2 sequences are SGHTA and FQGTGA. This CDR3 has 13 amino acids. Trimming took off 6 bases at V and 4 bases at J, with 13 bases between the two ends. The CDR3 coding sequence is TGTGCCAGCAGGGGCAGGGGCCGGTACGAGCAGTACTTC. This sequence encodes CASRGRGRYEQYF.

A few counts support this clone. The chain uses TRBV14 and TRBJ2-7, with D possibly TRBD1 on 6 matching bases. CDR3 size: 14 residues. The V and J ends lost 1 base and 3 bases respectively, with 10 bases between them. Germline values: CDR1 SGHDN, CDR2 FVKESK. In DNA, the CDR3 is TGTGCCAGCAGCCAAGGGACAGAATACTACGAGCAGTACTTC. Amino acid sequence: CASSQGTEYYEQYF. Full variable domain (outside the CDR3, taken from reference TRBV14 and TRBJ2-7): EAGVTQFPSHSVIEKGQTVTLRCDPISGHDNLYWYRRVMGKEIKFLLHFVKESKQDESGMPNNRFLAERTGGTYSTLKVQPAELEDSGVYFCASSQGTEYYEQYFGPGTRLTVT.

V and J are TRBV7-2 and TRBJ2-5, with D maybe TRBD1 (6 bases). Per the germline V gene, CDR1 is SGHTA and CDR2 is FQGNSA. The CDR3 consists of 16 residues. Trimming removed 2 bases from V and 1 base from J, with 14 bases in between. The CDR3 bases are TGTGCCAGCAGCTTATCAGGGGCGTACATCCAAGAGACCCAGTACTTC. Amino acid sequence: CASSLSGAYIQETQYF.

This clone was seen a handful of times. The rearrangement joins TRBV7-2 to TRBJ2-7; a weak D match, TRBD2 (6 bases). CDR3 length equals 17 residues. V was shortened by 1 base and J by 2 bases, with 18 bases between the two germline ends. Germline V gene lookup returns CDR1 SGHTA and CDR2 FQGNSA. The CDR3 here is CASSLVLGGNTAYEQYF. CDR3 DNA sequence: TGTGCCAGCAGCTTAGTTCTTGGGGGGAACACCGCCTACGAGCAGTACTTC.

The CDR3 protein is CASSLGMTGNEYEQYF. CDR3 bases: TGTGCCAGCAGTTTGGGGATGACAGGGAACGAATACGAGCAGTACTTC. V usage is TRBV28 and J usage is TRBJ2-7, with 7 bases fitting TRBD1. The CDR3 consists of 16 residues. Trimming cost V 3 bases and J 4 bases; bases outside gene matches: 12. CDR1 and CDR2 (germline): MDHEN, SYDVKM.

The chain recombines TRBV18 with TRBJ2-7; the D gene is possibly TRBD2 (6 bases). Germline V gene sequence: CDR1 KGHSH, CDR2 LQKENI. The CDR3 consists of 13 residues. Trimming took 2 bases from V and 7 from J, leaving 12 bases between them. The DNA of the CDR3 is TGTGCCAGCTCACCAAACACGGCGGGAGAGCAGTACTTC. Translated: CASSPNTAGEQYF.

A few counts support this clone. Other DNA variants within this sample encode the same CDR3. V gene TRBV5-1 combines with J gene TRBJ1-2; 8 bases line up with TRBD1. V lost 0 bases to trimming and J lost 3 bases; unmatched junction nucleotides: 4. This CDR3 is built from 15 residues. Per the germline V gene, CDR1 is SGHRS and CDR2 is YFSETQ. The CDR3 nucleotides are TGCGCCAGCAGCTTGGAAGGGACAGGTGACTATGGCTACACCTTC. It specifies CASSLEGTGDYGYTF.

A few counts support this clone. The J gene is TRBJ2-7, the V gene TRBV29-1; 8 bases agree with TRBD2. Germline assignment: CDR1 SQVTM and CDR2 ANQGSEA. This CDR3 is built from 14 residues. J gave up 5 bases and V 4 bases, and 10 bases lay outside the gene matches. CDR3: CSVGELAGPHEQYF. In nucleotides, the CDR3 is TGCAGCGTTGGAGAATTAGCGGGACCCCACGAGCAGTACTTC.

The chain has TRBV6-6 and TRBJ1-2; D not certain. The germline gives CDR1 MNHNY, CDR2 SVGAGI (reference sequence). V lost 6 bases and J lost 2, with 10 bases in between. CDR3 length: 13 residues. The CDR3 DNA sequence: TGTGCCAGCAGGCAGGATGAAAACTATGGCTACACCTTC. Encoded protein: CASRQDENYGYTF.